The rows below give T cell receptor beta chains drawn from one sample of a study of T-cell reconstitution after alpha-beta-depleted transplantation in children. MiXCR, run by TCRdb on the PCR reads, gives a single entry per CDR3 protein. This repertoire shows 30,000 to 40,000 distinct CDR3 sequences, 5.5% to 7% found once; its top ten account for 27%. The sequenced sample was peripheral blood, obtained 60 days after TCRalphabeta/CD19-depleted stem cell transplant. These receptors were collected from a child younger than two who had a stem cell transplant for acute myeloid leukemia, so the T cells may come from the graft donor. The CDR3 runs from the conserved cysteine through the conserved F or W. D genes are given only for firm matches. Clone size is stated in some rows and not others, as once, few, many or a class when expanded.

V gene: TRBV30
CDR3 length: 15
D gene: .
clone size: many
J gene: TRBJ2-6
CDR3 DNA: TGTGCCTGGTCTCATGACGGCTCTGGGGCCAACGTCCTGACTTTC
CDR3 protein: CAWSHDGSGANVLTF

V gene: TRBV4-3
CDR3 length: 15
D gene: TRBD1
clone size: many
J gene: TRBJ2-1
CDR3 DNA: TGCGCCAGCAGCCACCGGGACAGGGGTTCGAATGAGCAGTTCTTC
CDR3 protein: CASSHRDRGSNEQFF

V gene: TRBV12-3/TRBV12-4
CDR3 length: 14
D gene: .
clone size: many
J gene: TRBJ2-7
CDR3 DNA: TGTGCCAGCAGTTTAGACGGTTACTCCTACGAGCAGTACTTC
CDR3 protein: CASSLDGYSYEQYF

V gene: TRBV20-1
CDR3 length: 15
D gene: .
clone size: many
J gene: TRBJ2-1
CDR3 DNA: TGCAGTGCTAGAGAGAGGAGACTTCGCTACAATGAGCAGTTCTTC
CDR3 protein: CSARERRLRYNEQFF

V gene: TRBV28
CDR3 length: 17
D gene: TRBD1
clone size: many
J gene: TRBJ1-5
CDR3 DNA: TGTGCCAGCAGTTTTCCCTGGACAGGGCTGAGCAATCAGCCCCAGCATTTT
CDR3 protein: CASSFPWTGLSNQPQHF

V gene: TRBV4-1
CDR3 length: 17
D gene: .
clone size: many
J gene: TRBJ2-7
CDR3 DNA: TGCGCCAGCAGCCAATACTTATCACCGACTAGTTCTTACGAGCAGTACTTC
CDR3 protein: CASSQYLSPTSSYEQYF

V gene: TRBV6-2/TRBV6-3
CDR3 length: 14
D gene: TRBD1
clone size: many
J gene: TRBJ1-2
CDR3 DNA: TGTGCCAGCAGTTACGGGGGACAGGTATATGGCTACACCTTC
CDR3 protein: CASSYGGQVYGYTF

V gene: TRBV10-3
CDR3 length: 13
D gene: .
clone size: many
J gene: TRBJ2-1
CDR3 DNA: TGTGCCATCAGACTAGCCTCCTACAATGAGCAGTTCTTC
CDR3 protein: CAIRLASYNEQFF

V gene: TRBV7-8
CDR3 length: 14
D gene: .
clone size: .
J gene: TRBJ1-1
CDR3 DNA: TGTGCCAGCATCCTCTTGCCGGTGAACACTGAAGCTTTCTTT
CDR3 protein: CASILLPVNTEAFF

V gene: TRBV3-1
CDR3 length: 14
D gene: .
clone size: many
J gene: TRBJ1-1
CDR3 DNA: TGTGCCAGCAGCCCTCACAGCATGAACACTGAAGCTTTCTTT
CDR3 protein: CASSPHSMNTEAFF

V gene: TRBV18
CDR3 length: 16
D gene: .
clone size: many
J gene: TRBJ1-3
CDR3 DNA: TGTGCCAGCTCACCATCAGGGAGAGGCTCTGGAAACACCATATATTTT
CDR3 protein: CASSPSGRGSGNTIYF

V gene: TRBV12-3/TRBV12-4
CDR3 length: 11
D gene: .
clone size: many
J gene: TRBJ2-7
CDR3 DNA: TGTGCCAGCAGTTTCTCTCACGAGCAGTACTTC
CDR3 protein: CASSFSHEQYF

V gene: TRBV7-2
CDR3 length: 14
D gene: .
clone size: many
J gene: TRBJ1-2
CDR3 DNA: TGTGCCAGCAGCTTGGGCAGCTTTATCTATGGCTACACCTTC
CDR3 protein: CASSLGSFIYGYTF

V gene: TRBV7-9
CDR3 length: 13
D gene: .
clone size: many
J gene: TRBJ2-1
CDR3 DNA: TGTGCCAGCAGCCCCGCTGCGTCGCTGGAGCAGTTCTTC
CDR3 protein: CASSPAASLEQFF

V gene: TRBV6-1
CDR3 length: 15
D gene: .
clone size: many
J gene: TRBJ1-5
CDR3 DNA: TGTGCCAGCAGTGAAGGAAGGGGTAGCAATCAGCCCCAGCATTTT
CDR3 protein: CASSEGRGSNQPQHF

V gene: TRBV30
CDR3 length: 13
D gene: .
clone size: few
J gene: TRBJ1-1
CDR3 DNA: TGTGCCTGGAGTGTGGGGGGAAGAACTGAAGCTTTCTTT
CDR3 protein: CAWSVGGRTEAFF

V gene: TRBV25-1
CDR3 length: 21
D gene: .
clone size: many
J gene: TRBJ1-1
CDR3 DNA: TGTGCCAGCAGTGAATATCGAATGGCAGGGGAGGGTCGGGGATTGGGGCCTGAAGCTTTCTTT
CDR3 protein: CASSEYRMAGEGRGLGPEAFF

V gene: TRBV6-2/TRBV6-3
CDR3 length: 17
D gene: TRBD1
clone size: many
J gene: TRBJ2-3
CDR3 DNA: TGTGCCAGCAGTTACCCGACAGGGGGGTTTCCTACAGATACGCAGTATTTT
CDR3 protein: CASSYPTGGFPTDTQYF

V gene: TRBV6-5
CDR3 length: 16
D gene: TRBD2
clone size: many
J gene: TRBJ2-7
CDR3 DNA: TGTGCCAGCAGTCCGCTCACTAGCGGGGAGCCCTACGAGCAGTACTTC
CDR3 protein: CASSPLTSGEPYEQYF

V gene: TRBV20-1
CDR3 length: 15
D gene: TRBD2
clone size: many
J gene: TRBJ2-1
CDR3 DNA: TGCAGTGCTTTAAACACGGGGGGGTGGGTCAATGAGCAGTTCTTC
CDR3 protein: CSALNTGGWVNEQFF

V gene: TRBV9
CDR3 length: 14
D gene: .
clone size: many
J gene: TRBJ1-5
CDR3 DNA: TGTGCCAGCAGCGTAGGCACGAGCAATCAGCCCCAGCATTTT
CDR3 protein: CASSVGTSNQPQHF

V gene: TRBV14
CDR3 length: 13
D gene: .
clone size: many
J gene: TRBJ1-1
CDR3 DNA: TGTGCCAGCAGCCAAGATCTCGGTTCTGAAGCTTTCTTT
CDR3 protein: CASSQDLGSEAFF

V gene: TRBV12-3/TRBV12-4
CDR3 length: 13
D gene: TRBD2
clone size: many
J gene: TRBJ2-7
CDR3 DNA: TGTGCCAGCACCTCCTGGGGGGGCTACGAGCAGTACTTC
CDR3 protein: CASTSWGGYEQYF

V gene: TRBV29-1
CDR3 length: 13
D gene: .
clone size: many
J gene: TRBJ2-7
CDR3 DNA: TGCAGCGTTGGAGTCGGGGGAGTGGAAGAGCAGTACTTC
CDR3 protein: CSVGVGGVEEQYF

V gene: TRBV4-2
CDR3 length: 17
D gene: TRBD2
clone size: few
J gene: TRBJ2-5
CDR3 DNA: TGTGCCAGCAGCCAAGACCCTAGCGGGGGGGCCGGAGAGACCCAGTACTTC
CDR3 protein: CASSQDPSGGAGETQYF

V gene: TRBV5-1
CDR3 length: 15
D gene: .
clone size: many
J gene: TRBJ2-5
CDR3 DNA: TGCGCCAGCAGCTTGGGGGTCCAGAAGGGAGAGACCCAGTACTTC
CDR3 protein: CASSLGVQKGETQYF

V gene: TRBV19
CDR3 length: 14
D gene: .
clone size: many
J gene: TRBJ2-3
CDR3 DNA: TGTGCCAGTAGTATGGGTAGCCCCCAAGATACGCAGTATTTT
CDR3 protein: CASSMGSPQDTQYF

V gene: TRBV7-9
CDR3 length: 15
D gene: TRBD1
clone size: many
J gene: TRBJ2-5
CDR3 DNA: TGTGCCAGCAGCCCGAGAGAAGGGGGCAGGGAGACCCAGTACTTC
CDR3 protein: CASSPREGGRETQYF